These 2 T cell receptor beta chains came from one sample sequenced in a study of beta chain features in type 1 diabetes. Expressed TCRB transcripts got sequenced, as all isolated RNA was reverse transcribed. The assay was immunoSEQ multiplex PCR, and TCRdb's table has in-frame clones only and misses some. The table has about 150,000 clones, 8.5% to 14% seen once. The sample taken for sequencing was central memory CD4+ T cells from blood. The receptor source for this set is a man aged 18 to 30 in good health.

The CDR3 loop reads CASGGQSRNTGELFF. CDR3 sequence (DNA): TGTGCCAGCGGAGGACAGAGCAGGAACACCGGGGAGCTGTTTTTT. This chain uses TRBV2 with TRBJ2-2, with TRBD1 as a possible D gene (6 bases). This CDR3 is 15 amino acids long. V was trimmed by 8 bases and J by 1 base, leaving 14 bases between them. The germline CDR1 and CDR2 sequences are SNHLY and FYNNEI.

This clone has a handful of counts. The V gene is TRBV4-1, the J gene TRBJ1-2; a possible D gene is TRBD1 (5 bases). The CDR3 has 13 residues. V was trimmed by 4 bases and J by 1 base, leaving 7 bases between them. In germline, CDR1 is MGHRA, CDR2 YSYEKL. The CDR3 DNA is TGCGCCAGCAGCCCCAGGGATAACTATGGCTACACCTTC. It codes for CASSPRDNYGYTF.